This note documents a single T cell receptor beta chain sequence. The length of the CDR3 is 11 residues. Germline V CDR1 and CDR2: ENHRY, SYGVKD. V was cut by 2 bases and J by 7 bases, with 3 bases left in between. As for treatment: 15 to 20 received Ad26.COV2.S at low or high dose, single or two shots; roughly 5 received placebo; per-sample allocation not given. On day 63 after the first injection, vaccine and placebo recipients gave samples. Sequencing was performed with immunoSEQ multiplex PCR; in TCRdb, only in-frame clones are kept and a portion is missing. The profile shows 200,000 to 300,000 clones, approximately 88% of them singletons. This specimen comes from a study of Ad26.COV2.S vaccination and SARS-CoV-2 variants.

This TCR was sampled from a person between 18 and 59 years old who received the Ad26.COV2.S COVID-19 vaccine or a placebo. The source was peripheral blood, collected in a trial of Ad26.COV2.S vaccine versus placebo. The chain carries TRBV10-3 and TRBJ2-1; D unclear. The CDR3 is CAISEGNEQFF. DNA for the CDR3: TGTGCCATCAGTGAGGGAAATGAGCAGTTCTTC.